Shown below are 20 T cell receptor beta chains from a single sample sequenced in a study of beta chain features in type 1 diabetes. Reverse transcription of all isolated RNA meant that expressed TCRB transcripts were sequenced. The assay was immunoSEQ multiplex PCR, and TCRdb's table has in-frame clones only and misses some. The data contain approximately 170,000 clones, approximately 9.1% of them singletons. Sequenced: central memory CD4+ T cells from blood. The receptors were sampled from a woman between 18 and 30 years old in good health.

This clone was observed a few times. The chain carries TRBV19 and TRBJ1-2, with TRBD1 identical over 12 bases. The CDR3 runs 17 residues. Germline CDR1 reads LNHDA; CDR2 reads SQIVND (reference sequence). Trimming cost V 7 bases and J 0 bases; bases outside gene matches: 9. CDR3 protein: CASTLQGQGAANYGYTF. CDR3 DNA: TGTGCCAGTACCCTTCAGGGACAGGGGGCCGCTAACTATGGCTACACCTTC.

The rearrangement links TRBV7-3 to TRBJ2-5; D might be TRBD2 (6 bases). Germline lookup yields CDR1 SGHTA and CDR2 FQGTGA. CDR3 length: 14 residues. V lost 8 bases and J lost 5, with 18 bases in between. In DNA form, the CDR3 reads TGTGCCAGCGCTGGAGGGGCGGAGGGGGAGACCCAGTACTTC. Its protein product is CASAGGAEGETQYF.

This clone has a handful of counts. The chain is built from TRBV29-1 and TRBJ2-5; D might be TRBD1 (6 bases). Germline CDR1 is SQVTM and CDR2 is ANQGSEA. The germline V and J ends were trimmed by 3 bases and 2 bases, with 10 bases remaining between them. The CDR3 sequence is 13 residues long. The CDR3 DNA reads TGCAGCGTTGAGGGGGCGTGGCAAGAGACCCAGTACTTC. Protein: CSVEGAWQETQYF. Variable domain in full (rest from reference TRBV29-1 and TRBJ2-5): SAVISQKPSRDICQRGTSLTIQCQVDSQVTMMFWYRQQPGQSLTLIATANQGSEATYESGFVIDKFPISRPNLTFSTLTVSNMSPEDSSIYLCSVEGAWQETQYFGPGTRLLVL.

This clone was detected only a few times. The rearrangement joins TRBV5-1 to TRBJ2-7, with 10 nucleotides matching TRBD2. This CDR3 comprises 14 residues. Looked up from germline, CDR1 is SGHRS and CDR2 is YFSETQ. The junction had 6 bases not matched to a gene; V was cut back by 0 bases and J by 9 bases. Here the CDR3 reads CASSLGTSGVGQYF. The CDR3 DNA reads TGCGCCAGCAGCTTGGGGACTAGCGGAGTGGGGCAGTACTTC.

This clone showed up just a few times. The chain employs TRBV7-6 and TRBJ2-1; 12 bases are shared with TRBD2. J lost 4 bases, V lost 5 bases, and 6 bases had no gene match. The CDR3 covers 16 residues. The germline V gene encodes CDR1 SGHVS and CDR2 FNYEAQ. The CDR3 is CASSQALAGGYNEQFF. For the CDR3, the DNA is TGTGCCAGCAGCCAAGCTCTAGCGGGAGGGTACAATGAGCAGTTCTTC.

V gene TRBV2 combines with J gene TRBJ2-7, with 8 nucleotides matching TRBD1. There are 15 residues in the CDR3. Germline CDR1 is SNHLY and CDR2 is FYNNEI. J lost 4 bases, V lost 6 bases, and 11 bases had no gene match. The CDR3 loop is CASSLDRGTPYEQYF. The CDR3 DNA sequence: TGTGCCAGCAGCCTCGACAGGGGCACTCCGTACGAGCAGTACTTC.

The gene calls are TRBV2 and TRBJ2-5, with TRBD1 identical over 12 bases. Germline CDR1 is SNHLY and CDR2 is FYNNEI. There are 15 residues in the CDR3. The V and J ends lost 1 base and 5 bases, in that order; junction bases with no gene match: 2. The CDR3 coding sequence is TGTGCCAGCAGTGAAGGGGGACAGGGGGCGGAGACCCAGTACTTC. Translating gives CASSEGGQGAETQYF.

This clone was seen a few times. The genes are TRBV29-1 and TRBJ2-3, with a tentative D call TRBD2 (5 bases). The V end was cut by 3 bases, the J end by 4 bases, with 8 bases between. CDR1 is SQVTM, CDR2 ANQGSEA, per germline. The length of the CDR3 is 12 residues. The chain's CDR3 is CSVDPGADTQYF. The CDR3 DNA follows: TGCAGCGTTGACCCCGGGGCAGATACGCAGTATTTT.

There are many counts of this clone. The CDR3 DNA reads TGTGCCTGGAGGAGCAGGGGCGCAGATACGCAGTATTTT. It is translated as CAWRSRGADTQYF. The chain recombines TRBV30 with TRBJ2-3; TRBD1 is a possible D gene (6 bases). The V gene's germline CDR1 is GTSNPN and CDR2 SVGIG (reference sequence). V shed 3 bases and J shed 4 bases, with 11 bases lying between them. The CDR3 covers 13 residues. Drawing the rest from reference TRBV30 and TRBJ2-3, the complete variable domain is SQTIHQWPATLVQPVGSPLSLECTVEGTSNPNLYWYRQAAGRGLQLLFYSVGIGQISSEVPQNLSASRPQDRQFILSSKKLLLSDSGFYLCAWRSRGADTQYFGPGTRLTVL.

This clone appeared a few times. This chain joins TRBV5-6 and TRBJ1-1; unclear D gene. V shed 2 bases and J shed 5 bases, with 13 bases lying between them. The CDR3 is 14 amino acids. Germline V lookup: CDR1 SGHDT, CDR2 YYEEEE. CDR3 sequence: CASSFRVSNTEAFF. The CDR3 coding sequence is TGTGCCAGCAGCTTTAGAGTCTCCAATACTGAAGCTTTCTTT.

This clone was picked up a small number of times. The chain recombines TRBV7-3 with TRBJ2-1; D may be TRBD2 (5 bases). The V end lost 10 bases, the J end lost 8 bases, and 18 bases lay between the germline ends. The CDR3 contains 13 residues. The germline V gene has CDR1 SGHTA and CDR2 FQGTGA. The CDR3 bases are TGTGCCACGACGCCGGGGAGAGGGTATGAGCAGTTCTTC. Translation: CATTPGRGYEQFF.

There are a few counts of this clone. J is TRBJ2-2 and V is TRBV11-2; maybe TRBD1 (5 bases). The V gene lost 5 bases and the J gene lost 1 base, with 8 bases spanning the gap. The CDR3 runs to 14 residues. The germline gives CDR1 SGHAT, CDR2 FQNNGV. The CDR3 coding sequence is TGTGCCAGCAGCCTGGGGCTGAACACCGGGGAGCTGTTTTTT. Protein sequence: CASSLGLNTGELFF.

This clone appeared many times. The CDR3 DNA reads as TGTGCCAGCAGCGTAGATGGAGCGGAGCAGTTCTTC. Its protein product is CASSVDGAEQFF. The V gene is TRBV9, the J gene TRBJ2-1; D unclear. V gave up 0 bases and J gave up 10 bases, with 8 bases separating them. The CDR3 extends over 12 amino acids. Looked up from germline, CDR1 is SGDLS and CDR2 is YYNGEE.

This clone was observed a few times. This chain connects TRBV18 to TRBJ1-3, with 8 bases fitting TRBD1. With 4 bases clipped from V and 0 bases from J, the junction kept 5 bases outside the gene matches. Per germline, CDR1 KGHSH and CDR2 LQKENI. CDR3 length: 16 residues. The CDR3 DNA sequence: TGTGCCAGCTCACGAACCACAGGGGGCTCTGGAAACACCATATATTTT. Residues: CASSRTTGGSGNTIYF. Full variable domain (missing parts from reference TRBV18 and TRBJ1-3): NAGVMQNPRHLVRRRGQEARLRCSPMKGHSHVYWYRQLPEEGLKFMVYLQKENIIDESGMPKERFSAEFPKEGPSILRIQQVVRGDSAAYFCASSRTTGGSGNTIYFGEGSWLTVV.

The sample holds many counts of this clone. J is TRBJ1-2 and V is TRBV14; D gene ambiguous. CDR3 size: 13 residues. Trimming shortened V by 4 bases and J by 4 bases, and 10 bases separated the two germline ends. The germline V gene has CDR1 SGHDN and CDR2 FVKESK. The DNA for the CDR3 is TGTGCCAGCAGCCGAGACACTAGCTATGGCTACACCTTC. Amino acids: CASSRDTSYGYTF. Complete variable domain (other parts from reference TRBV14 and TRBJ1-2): EAGVTQFPSHSVIEKGQTVTLRCDPISGHDNLYWYRRVMGKEIKFLLHFVKESKQDESGMPNNRFLAERTGGTYSTLKVQPAELEDSGVYFCASSRDTSYGYTFGSGTRLTVV.

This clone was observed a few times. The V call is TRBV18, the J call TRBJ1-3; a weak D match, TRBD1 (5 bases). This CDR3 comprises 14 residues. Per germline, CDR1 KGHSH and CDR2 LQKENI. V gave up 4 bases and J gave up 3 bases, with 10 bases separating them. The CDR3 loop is CASSQDNYGNTIYF. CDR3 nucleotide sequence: TGTGCCAGCTCACAGGACAACTATGGAAACACCATATATTTT.

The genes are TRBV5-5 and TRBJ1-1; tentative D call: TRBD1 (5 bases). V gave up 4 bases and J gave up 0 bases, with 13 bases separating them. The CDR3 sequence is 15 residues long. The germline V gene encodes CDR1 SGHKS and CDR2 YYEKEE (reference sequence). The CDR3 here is CASSQTGLLNTEAFF. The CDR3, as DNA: TGTGCCAGCAGCCAAACGGGACTCTTGAACACTGAAGCTTTCTTT.

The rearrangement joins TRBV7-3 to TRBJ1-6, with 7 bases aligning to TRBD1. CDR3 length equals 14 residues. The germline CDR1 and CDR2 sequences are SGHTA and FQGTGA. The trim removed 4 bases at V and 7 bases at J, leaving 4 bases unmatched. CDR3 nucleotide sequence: TGTGCCAGCAGCTCAGGGACAGAAAATTCACCCCTCCACTTT. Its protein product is CASSSGTENSPLHF.

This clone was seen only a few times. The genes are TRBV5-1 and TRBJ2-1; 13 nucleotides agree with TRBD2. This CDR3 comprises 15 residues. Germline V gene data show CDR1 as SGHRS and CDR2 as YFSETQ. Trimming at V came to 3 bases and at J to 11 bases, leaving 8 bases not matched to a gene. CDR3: CASSSAPTSGGQQFF. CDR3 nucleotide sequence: TGCGCCAGCAGCTCGGCCCCGACTAGCGGGGGGCAGCAGTTCTTC.

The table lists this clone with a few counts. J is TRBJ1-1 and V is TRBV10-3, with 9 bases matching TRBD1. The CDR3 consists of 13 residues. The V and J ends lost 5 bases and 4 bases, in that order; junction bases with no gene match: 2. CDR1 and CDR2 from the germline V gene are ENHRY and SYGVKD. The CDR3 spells CAISSQGATEAFF. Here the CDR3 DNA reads TGTGCCATCAGTTCACAGGGGGCCACTGAAGCTTTCTTT.